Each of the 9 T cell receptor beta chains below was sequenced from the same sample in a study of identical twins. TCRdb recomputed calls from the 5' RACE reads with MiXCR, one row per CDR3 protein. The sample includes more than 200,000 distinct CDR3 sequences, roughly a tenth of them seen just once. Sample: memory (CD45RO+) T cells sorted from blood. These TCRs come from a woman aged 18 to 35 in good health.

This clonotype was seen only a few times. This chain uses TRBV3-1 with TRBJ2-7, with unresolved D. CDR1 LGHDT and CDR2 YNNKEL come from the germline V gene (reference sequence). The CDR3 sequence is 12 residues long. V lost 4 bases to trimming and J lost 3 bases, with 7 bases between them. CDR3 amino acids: CASSLQHYEQYF. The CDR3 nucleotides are TGTGCCAGCAGCCTACAGCACTACGAGCAGTACTTC.

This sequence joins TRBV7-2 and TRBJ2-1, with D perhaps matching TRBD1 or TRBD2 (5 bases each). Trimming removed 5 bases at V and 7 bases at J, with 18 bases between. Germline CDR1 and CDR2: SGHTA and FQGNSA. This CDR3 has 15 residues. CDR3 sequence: CASSRGWGLRNEQFF. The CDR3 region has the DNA TGTGCCAGCAGCCGAGGATGGGGGTTGAGGAATGAGCAGTTCTTC.

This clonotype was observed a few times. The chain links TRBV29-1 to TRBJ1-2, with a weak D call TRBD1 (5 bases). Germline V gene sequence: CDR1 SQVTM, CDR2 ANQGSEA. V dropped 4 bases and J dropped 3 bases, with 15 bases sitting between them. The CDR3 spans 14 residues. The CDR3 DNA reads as TGCAGCGTTGTAAGGGGAAGCAGTTACTATGGCTACACCTTC. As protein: CSVVRGSSYYGYTF.

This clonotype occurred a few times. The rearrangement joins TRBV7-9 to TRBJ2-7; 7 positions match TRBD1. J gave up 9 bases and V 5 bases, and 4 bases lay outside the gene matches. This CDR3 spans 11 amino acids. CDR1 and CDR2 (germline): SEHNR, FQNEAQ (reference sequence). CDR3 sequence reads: CASSDRQGQYF. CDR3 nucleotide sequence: TGTGCCAGCAGCGATAGACAGGGGCAGTACTTC.

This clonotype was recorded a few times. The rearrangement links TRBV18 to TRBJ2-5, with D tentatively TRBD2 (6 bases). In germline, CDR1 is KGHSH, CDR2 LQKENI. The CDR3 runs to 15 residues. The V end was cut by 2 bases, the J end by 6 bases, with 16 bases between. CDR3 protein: CASSPWEGEAQTQYF. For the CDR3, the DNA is TGTGCCAGCTCACCATGGGAAGGGGAGGCGCAGACCCAGTACTTC.

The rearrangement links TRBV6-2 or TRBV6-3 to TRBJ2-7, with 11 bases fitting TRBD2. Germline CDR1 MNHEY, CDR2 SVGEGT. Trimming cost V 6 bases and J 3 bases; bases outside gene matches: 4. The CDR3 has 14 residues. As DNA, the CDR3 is TGTGCCAGCAGACAACTAGCGGGAGTCTACGAGCAGTACTTC. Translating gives CASRQLAGVYEQYF.

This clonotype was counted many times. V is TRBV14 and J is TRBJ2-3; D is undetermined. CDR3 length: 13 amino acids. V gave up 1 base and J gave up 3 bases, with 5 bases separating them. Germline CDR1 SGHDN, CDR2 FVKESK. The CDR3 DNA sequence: TGTGCCAGCAGCCAAGTATGGACAGATACGCAGTATTTT. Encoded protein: CASSQVWTDTQYF. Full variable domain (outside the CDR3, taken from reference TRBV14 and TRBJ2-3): EAGVTQFPSHSVIEKGQTVTLRCDPISGHDNLYWYRRVMGKEIKFLLHFVKESKQDESGMPNNRFLAERTGGTYSTLKVQPAELEDSGVYFCASSQVWTDTQYFGPGTRLTVL.

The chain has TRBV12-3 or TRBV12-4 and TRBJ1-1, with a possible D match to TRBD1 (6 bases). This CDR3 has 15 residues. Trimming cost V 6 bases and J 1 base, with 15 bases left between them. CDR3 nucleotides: TGTGCCAGCAGGGTCCGGGACAATAGGAACACTGAAGCTTTCTTT. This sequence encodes CASRVRDNRNTEAFF.

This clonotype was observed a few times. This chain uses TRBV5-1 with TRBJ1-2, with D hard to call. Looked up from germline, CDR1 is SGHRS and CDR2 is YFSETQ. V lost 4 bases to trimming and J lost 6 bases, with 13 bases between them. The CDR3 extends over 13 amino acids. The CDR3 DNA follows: TGCGCCAGCAGCGCCGGATCAAACCATGGCTACACCTTC. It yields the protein CASSAGSNHGYTF.